Shown below are 27 T cell receptor beta chains from a single sample sequenced in a study of blood T cells in healthy people across ages. Using a J-beta primer mix together with a sample-barcoded 5' primer, a second PCR was run for about 7 to 12 cycles. Using its own MiXCR run on the 5' RACE reads, TCRdb lists one record per CDR3 protein. The repertoire holds under 800,000 distinct CDR3 sequences, with 20% to 25% as singletons. The sequenced sample consisted of blood. The receptors here all came from an older man in good health.

The gene calls are TRBV7-9 and TRBJ1-6; D gene uncertain. Looked up from germline, CDR1 is SEHNR and CDR2 is FQNEAQ (reference sequence). Trimming took off 0 bases at V and 8 bases at J, with 8 bases between the two ends. The CDR3 is made up of 14 amino acids. The CDR3 loop reads CASSLASKDSPLHF. CDR3 bases: TGTGCCAGCAGCTTAGCGAGTAAGGATTCACCCCTCCACTTT.

V and J are TRBV20-1 and TRBJ2-3; 7 nucleotides line up with TRBD1. The CDR3 runs to 15 residues. Germline CDR1 reads DFQATT; CDR2 reads SNEGSKA (reference sequence). V lost 2 bases to trimming and J lost 0 bases; unmatched junction nucleotides: 5. CDR3: CSARKGGSSTDTQYF. CDR3 coding DNA: TGCAGTGCTAGAAAAGGGGGCTCTAGCACAGATACGCAGTATTTT.

The chain carries TRBV27 and TRBJ2-5, with TRBD2 identical over 8 bases. The assigned J gene may be wrong: the sequence end matches TRBJ2-7 better. The CDR3 has 14 amino acids. Germline CDR1 MNHEY, CDR2 SMNVEV (reference sequence). The CDR3 reads CASSLTTSVHEQYF. The CDR3 nucleotides read TGTGCCAGCAGTTTAACGACTAGCGTCCACGAGCAGTACTTC.

This clonotype appeared a few times. CDR3 DNA sequence: TGTGCCAGCGTAACACAGGGGGCGGGTGGCTACACCTTC. Protein sequence: CASVTQGAGGYTF. The V call is TRBV2, the J call TRBJ1-2; 9 bases agree with TRBD1. V lost 8 bases, J lost 7 bases, and 8 bases stayed unmatched. This CDR3 has 13 residues. CDR1 and CDR2 (germline): SNHLY, FYNNEI.

This clonotype was seen more than once but under ten times. The genes are TRBV5-4 and TRBJ2-5; D is unclear. This CDR3 region has 13 residues. The germline V gene has CDR1 SGHNT and CDR2 YYREEE (reference sequence). The V gene lost 4 bases and the J gene lost 5 bases, with 12 bases spanning the gap. In DNA, the CDR3 is TGTGCCAGCAGCACAGACTCTGGGGAGACCCAGTACTTC. It yields the protein CASSTDSGETQYF.

This clonotype was counted only a few times. This chain uses TRBV12-3 or TRBV12-4 with TRBJ2-5; 8 nucleotides line up with TRBD1. Losses at the gene ends were 6 bases for V and 2 bases for J; bases not matched to a gene: 8. This CDR3 has 15 amino acids. The CDR3 loop reads CASSPRTGSQETQYF. CDR3 coding DNA: TGTGCCAGCAGCCCAAGGACAGGGTCACAAGAGACCCAGTACTTC.

This clonotype was seen a few times. The chain combines TRBV12-3 or TRBV12-4 with TRBJ2-2, with D possibly being TRBD1 (6 bases). The V gene lost 5 bases and the J gene lost 4 bases, with 14 bases spanning the gap. The CDR3 runs 15 residues. The chain's CDR3 is CASSTAGAGTGELFF. The CDR3 DNA reads as TGTGCCAGCAGTACTGCAGGGGCAGGCACCGGGGAGCTGTTTTTT.

The chain joins TRBV12-3 or TRBV12-4 to TRBJ2-2; 9 bases agree with TRBD1. This CDR3 contains 14 residues. After removal of 6 bases from V and 9 bases from J, the junction contained 8 bases not matched to a gene. The CDR3 DNA reads TGTGCCAGCAGACCCGGGACAGGGTTCCGGGAGCTGTTTTTT. Protein sequence: CASRPGTGFRELFF.

The V call is TRBV2, the J call TRBJ2-2; D remains unclear. Germline V gene sequence: CDR1 SNHLY, CDR2 FYNNEI. The V end lost 6 bases, the J end lost 1 base, and 9 bases lay between the germline ends. This CDR3 has 14 residues. The CDR3 is CASSQLWNTGELFF. The CDR3 DNA follows: TGTGCCAGCAGCCAACTCTGGAACACCGGGGAGCTGTTTTTT.

The J gene is TRBJ1-1, the V gene TRBV7-9; D remains ambiguous. CDR1 is SEHNR, CDR2 FQNEAQ, per germline (reference sequence). V gave up 4 bases and J gave up 5 bases, with 17 bases separating them. CDR3 length: 15 amino acids. CDR3 bases: TGTGCCAGCAGCTCCATGGTGGACGCGGGGACTGAAGCTTTCTTT. Protein product: CASSSMVDAGTEAFF.

This clonotype was seen more than once but under ten times. This rearrangement joins TRBV2 to TRBJ2-5, with TRBD2 matching 8 bases. With V trimmed by 10 bases and J by 0 bases, 10 bases remained unmatched. Germline CDR1 SNHLY, CDR2 FYNNEI. CDR3 size: 15 residues. Written as DNA, the CDR3 is TGTGCCAACGGCTTAGCGGGACGCCACCAAGAGACCCAGTACTTC. This codes for CANGLAGRHQETQYF.

CDR3 amino acids: CASTFGTYNEQFF. CDR3 coding DNA: TGTGCCAGCACCTTCGGGACCTACAATGAGCAGTTCTTC. This sequence joins TRBV5-6 and TRBJ2-1; D possibly corresponds to TRBD2 (5 bases). The length of the CDR3 is 13 residues. CDR1 is SGHDT and CDR2 is YYEEEE in the germline V gene. Trimming shortened V by 6 bases and J by 2 bases, and 9 bases separated the two germline ends.

This clonotype occurred a few times. The chain combines TRBV4-1 with TRBJ2-2, with 7 bases lining up with TRBD2. V gave up 1 base and J gave up 5 bases; unmatched junction bases: 7. The CDR3 length is 16 residues. In germline, CDR1 is MGHRA, CDR2 YSYEKL. The CDR3 is CASSQAAGVRTGELFF. The CDR3, as DNA: TGCGCCAGCAGCCAAGCGGCGGGAGTCCGGACCGGGGAGCTGTTTTTT.

V and J are TRBV6-5 and TRBJ2-5, with D hard to call. The J call may be incorrect, as the DNA end agrees better with TRBJ2-7. Germline loops: CDR1 MNHEY, CDR2 SVGAGI. This CDR3 is 15 amino acids long. The CDR3 region is CASSYSRGAFYEQYF. CDR3 DNA: TGTGCCAGCAGTTACTCGAGAGGTGCATTCTACGAGCAGTACTTC.

V is TRBV18 and J is TRBJ2-7; TRBD1 aligns across 8 bases. CDR3 length: 13 amino acids. Trimming at V came to 7 bases and at J to 2 bases, leaving 4 bases not matched to a gene. The germline V gene encodes CDR1 KGHSH and CDR2 LQKENI. The CDR3 region is CASCSQGAYEQYF. CDR3 in DNA: TGTGCCAGCTGTTCACAGGGGGCCTACGAGCAGTACTTC.

As to this clonotype: Compared with germline, one end of the junction differs, possibly owing to a read error. V gene TRBV12-3 or TRBV12-4 combines with J gene TRBJ2-7, with no clear D. CDR3 length: 14 residues. DNA of the CDR3: TGTGCCAGCAGTTTTTCTGGGTCGTCCTACGGGCAGTACTTC. It is translated as CASSFSGSSYGQYF.

This chain joins TRBV20-1 and TRBJ2-5; no definite D call. Germline V gives CDR1 DFQATT, CDR2 SNEGSKA (reference sequence). The CDR3 is made up of 11 amino acids. V was clipped by 4 bases and J by 4 bases, with 7 bases between them. This CDR3 is CSATPRETQYF. For the CDR3, the DNA is TGCAGTGCTACCCCCCGAGAGACCCAGTACTTC.

The chain combines TRBV25-1 with TRBJ2-3; D not certain. The CDR3 is made up of 14 amino acids. V lost 1 base, J lost 2 bases, and 7 bases lay in between. CDR1 is MGHDK, CDR2 SYGVNS, per germline. The CDR3 coding sequence is TGTGCCAGCAGTGAATCCAGTTACACAGATACGCAGTATTTT. Amino acids: CASSESSYTDTQYF.

This clonotype was found many times. This chain connects TRBV7-2 to TRBJ1-5; tentatively, D is TRBD1 (5 bases). The CDR3 runs to 15 residues. The germline V and J ends were trimmed by 1 base and 1 base, with 8 bases remaining between them. Germline-derived CDR1 and CDR2 are SGHTA and FQGNSA. The CDR3 nucleotides read TGTGCCAGCAGCTTAGGGGGGAGCAGCAATCAGCCCCAGCATTTT. Protein: CASSLGGSSNQPQHF.

With respect to this clonotype: An end of the junction does not agree with germline; a read error may underlie this. J is TRBJ2-5 and V is TRBV3-1; 10 positions agree with TRBD2. The CDR3 extends over 18 amino acids. Looked up from germline, CDR1 is LGHDT and CDR2 is YNNKEL (reference sequence). The CDR3, as DNA: TGTGCCAGCAGCCAAGATCGGGCTAGCGGGAGACGTGAGGAGACCCGGTACTTC. Protein product: CASSQDRASGRREETRYF.

This clonotype is a singleton in its sample. This chain links TRBV5-1 with TRBJ2-3, with 8 bases aligning to TRBD2. CDR1 and CDR2 from the germline V gene are SGHRS and YFSETQ. The V gene end was trimmed by 2 bases and the J gene end by 3 bases; junction bases not matched to a gene: 5. The CDR3 sequence is 15 residues long. Written as DNA, the CDR3 is TGCGCCAGCAGCTTTCGGGAGGGATGGACAGATACGCAGTATTTT. It codes for CASSFREGWTDTQYF.

Here the CDR3 DNA reads TGCAGTGCCCAGACAGGGATTGGGGAGCAGTACTTC. Translation gives CSAQTGIGEQYF. The gene calls are TRBV20-1 and TRBJ2-7; 7 nucleotides agree with TRBD1. CDR3 size: 12 residues. V lost 6 bases and J lost 7; bases outside the gene matches: 9. Looked up from germline, CDR1 is DFQATT and CDR2 is SNEGSKA (reference sequence).

The V gene is TRBV6-5, the J gene TRBJ1-2; D unresolved. The CDR3 length is 12 residues. The V gene lost 5 bases and the J gene lost 2 bases, with 6 bases spanning the gap. CDR1 and CDR2 (germline): MNHEY, SVGAGI. The CDR3 protein is CASSLRNYGYTF. The CDR3 DNA reads TGTGCCAGCAGTCTCCGGAACTATGGCTACACCTTC.

This chain uses TRBV20-1 with TRBJ2-5, with 11 bases that match TRBD2. The CDR3 runs 14 residues. The germline gives CDR1 DFQATT, CDR2 SNEGSKA (reference sequence). V was pared by 6 bases and J by 3 bases, with 6 bases of the junction left unmatched. The CDR3 DNA follows: TGCAGTGCCGCTAGCGGGAGGTATGAAGAGACCCAGTACTTC. Translated, it gives CSAASGRYEETQYF.

The genes are TRBV3-1 and TRBJ2-3, with D perhaps matching TRBD2 (5 bases). The germline CDR1 and CDR2 sequences are LGHDT and YNNKEL (reference sequence). The germline V and J ends were trimmed by 0 bases and 6 bases, with 19 bases remaining between them. The CDR3 covers 17 residues. CDR3 protein: CASSQDKIATRGDTQYF. CDR3 DNA sequence: TGTGCCAGCAGCCAAGATAAAATAGCGACACGCGGGGATACGCAGTATTTT.

This clonotype occurred many times. The V gene is TRBV4-1, the J gene TRBJ2-5; TRBD2 aligns across 11 bases. The V and J ends lost 0 bases and 5 bases, in that order; junction bases with no gene match: 5. Germline V CDR1 and CDR2: MGHRA, YSYEKL. CDR3 length equals 16 residues. As DNA, the CDR3 is TGCGCCAGCAGCCAAGATCGACTAGCGGGAAGGGAGACCCAGTACTTC. It translates to CASSQDRLAGRETQYF.

The chain has TRBV28 and TRBJ1-5, with D possibly being TRBD1 (5 bases). The CDR3 length is 15 residues. Germline V lookup: CDR1 MDHEN, CDR2 SYDVKM. Between the trimmed V and J ends, which lost 2 bases and 2 bases, there was a span of 10 bases. The CDR3 region is CASSLPGGGNQPQHF. CDR3 nucleotide sequence: TGTGCCAGCAGTTTACCTGGGGGTGGCAATCAGCCCCAGCATTTT.